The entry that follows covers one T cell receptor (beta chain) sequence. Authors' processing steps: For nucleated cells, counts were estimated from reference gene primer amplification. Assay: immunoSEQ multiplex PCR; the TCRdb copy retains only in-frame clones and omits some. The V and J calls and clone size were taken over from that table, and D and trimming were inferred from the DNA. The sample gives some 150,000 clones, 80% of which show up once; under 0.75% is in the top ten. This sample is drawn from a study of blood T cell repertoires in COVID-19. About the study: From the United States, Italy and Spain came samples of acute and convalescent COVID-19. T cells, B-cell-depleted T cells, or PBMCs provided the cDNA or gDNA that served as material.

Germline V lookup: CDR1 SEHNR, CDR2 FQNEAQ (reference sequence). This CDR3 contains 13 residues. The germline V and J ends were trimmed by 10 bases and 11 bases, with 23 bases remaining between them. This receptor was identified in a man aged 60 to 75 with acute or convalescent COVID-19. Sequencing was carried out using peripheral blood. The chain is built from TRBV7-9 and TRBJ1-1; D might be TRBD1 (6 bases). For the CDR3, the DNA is TGTGCCACGCGACCCGGGCAGGGGAGGGCGGCTTTCTTT. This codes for CATRPGQGRAAFF.